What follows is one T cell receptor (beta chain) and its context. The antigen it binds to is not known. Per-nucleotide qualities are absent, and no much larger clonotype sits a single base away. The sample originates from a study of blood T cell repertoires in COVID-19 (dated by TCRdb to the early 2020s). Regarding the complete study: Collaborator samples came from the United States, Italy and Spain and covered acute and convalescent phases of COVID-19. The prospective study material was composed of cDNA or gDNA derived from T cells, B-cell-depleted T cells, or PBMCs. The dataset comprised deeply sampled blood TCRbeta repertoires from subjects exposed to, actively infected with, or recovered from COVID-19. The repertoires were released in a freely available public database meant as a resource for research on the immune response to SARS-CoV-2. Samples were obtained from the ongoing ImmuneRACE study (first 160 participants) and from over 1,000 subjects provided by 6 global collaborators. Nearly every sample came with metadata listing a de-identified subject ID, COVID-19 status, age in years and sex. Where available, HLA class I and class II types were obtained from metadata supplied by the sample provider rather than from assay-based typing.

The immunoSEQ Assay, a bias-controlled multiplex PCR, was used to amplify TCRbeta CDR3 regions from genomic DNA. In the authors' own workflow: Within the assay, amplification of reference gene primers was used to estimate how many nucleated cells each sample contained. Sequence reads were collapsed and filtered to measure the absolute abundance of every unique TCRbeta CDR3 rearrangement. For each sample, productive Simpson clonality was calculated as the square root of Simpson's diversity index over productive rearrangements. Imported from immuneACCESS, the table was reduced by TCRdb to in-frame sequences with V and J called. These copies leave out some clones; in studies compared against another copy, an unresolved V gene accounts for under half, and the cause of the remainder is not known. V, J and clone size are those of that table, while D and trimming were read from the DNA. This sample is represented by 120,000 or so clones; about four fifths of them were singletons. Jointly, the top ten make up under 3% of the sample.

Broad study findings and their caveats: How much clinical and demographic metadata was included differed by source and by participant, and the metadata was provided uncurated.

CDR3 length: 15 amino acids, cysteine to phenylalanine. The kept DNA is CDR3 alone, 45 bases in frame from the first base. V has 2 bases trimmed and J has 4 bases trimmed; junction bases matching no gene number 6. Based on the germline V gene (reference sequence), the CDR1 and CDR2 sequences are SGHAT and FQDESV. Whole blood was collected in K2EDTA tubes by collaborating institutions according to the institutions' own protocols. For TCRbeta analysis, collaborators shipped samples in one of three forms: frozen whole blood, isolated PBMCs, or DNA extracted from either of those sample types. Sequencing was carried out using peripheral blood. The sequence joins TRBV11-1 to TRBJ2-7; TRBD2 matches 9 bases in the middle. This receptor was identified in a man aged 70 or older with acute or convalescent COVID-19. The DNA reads TGTGCCAGCAGCTTACGGGCTCTAGCGGGATACGAGCAGTACTTC. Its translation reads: CASSLRALAGYEQYF.